Detailed here is one TCR beta chain. V gave up 1 base and J gave up 0 bases, with 7 bases separating them. The CDR3 consists of 16 residues. The germline V gene has CDR1 KGHSH and CDR2 LQKENI. Under the authors' procedure: Amplification of reference gene primers provided the estimated nucleated cell counts. Sequenced by immunoSEQ multiplex PCR; TCRdb stores in-frame clones only, minus some. V and J calls and clone size are as listed in that table; D and trimming were resolved from the DNA. The sample holds around 250,000 clones; around 81% are singletons and the top ten take about 3.5%. This specimen belongs to a study of blood T cell repertoires in COVID-19.

Sequenced: PBMCs or T cells enriched from blood (not recorded which). This chain joins TRBV18 and TRBJ2-6; D is unresolved. The clonotype originates from a man aged 50 or older who had recovered from COVID-19. The CDR3 region is CASSPLTGSGANVLTF. CDR3 sequence (DNA): TGTGCCAGCTCACCACTAACGGGCTCTGGGGCCAACGTCCTGACTTTC.